Below, one T cell receptor (beta chain) is given with its context. The CDR3 is 11 residues long. Per germline, CDR1 SQVTM and CDR2 ANQGSEA. The V gene lost 6 bases and the J gene lost 1 base, with 7 bases spanning the gap. Sequencing was performed with immunoSEQ multiplex PCR; in TCRdb, only in-frame clones are kept and a portion is missing. The sample includes around 260,000 clones, 70% to 90% of them seen just once. The record originates from a study of blood T cell repertoires in COVID-19. For the study at large: Acute and convalescent COVID-19 specimens originated in the United States, Italy and Spain. In each case, the material was cDNA or gDNA derived from T cells, B-cell-depleted T cells, or PBMCs.

Seattle patients were enrolled during active infection and followed longitudinally. The rearrangement joins TRBV29-1 to TRBJ2-7; a possible D gene is TRBD1 (6 bases). The sample comprised peripheral blood. This clonotype was obtained from a human donor with COVID-19, enrolled during active disease. The donor label of this sample is uncertain. The CDR3 sequence: CSVRGSYEQYF. The CDR3 DNA follows: TGCAGCGTAAGGGGGTCCTACGAGCAGTACTTC.